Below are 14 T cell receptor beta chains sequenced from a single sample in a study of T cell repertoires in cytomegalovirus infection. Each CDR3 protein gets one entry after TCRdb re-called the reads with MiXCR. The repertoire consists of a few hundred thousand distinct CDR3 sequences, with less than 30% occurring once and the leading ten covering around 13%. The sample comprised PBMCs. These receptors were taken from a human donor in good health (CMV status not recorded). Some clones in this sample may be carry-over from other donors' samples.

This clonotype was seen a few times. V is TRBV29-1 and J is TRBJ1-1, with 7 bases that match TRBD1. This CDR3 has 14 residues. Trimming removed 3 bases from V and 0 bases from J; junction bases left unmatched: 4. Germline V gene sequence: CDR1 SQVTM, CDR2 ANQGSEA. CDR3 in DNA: TGCAGCGTTGACGGGACAGCCATGAACACTGAAGCTTTCTTT. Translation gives CSVDGTAMNTEAFF.

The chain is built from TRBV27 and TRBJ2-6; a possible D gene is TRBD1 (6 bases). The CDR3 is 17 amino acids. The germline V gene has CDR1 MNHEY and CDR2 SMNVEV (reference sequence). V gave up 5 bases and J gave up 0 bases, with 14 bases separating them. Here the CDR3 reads CASSPMTGPSGANVLTF. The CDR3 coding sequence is TGTGCCAGCAGTCCGATGACAGGACCCTCTGGGGCCAACGTCCTGACTTTC.

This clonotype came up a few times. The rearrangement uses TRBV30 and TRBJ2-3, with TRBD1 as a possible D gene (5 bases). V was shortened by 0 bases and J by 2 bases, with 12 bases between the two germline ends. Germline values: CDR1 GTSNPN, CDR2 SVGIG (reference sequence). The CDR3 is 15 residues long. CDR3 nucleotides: TGTGCCTGGAGTGTACCAACGACAGCCACAGATACGCAGTATTTT. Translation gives CAWSVPTTATDTQYF.

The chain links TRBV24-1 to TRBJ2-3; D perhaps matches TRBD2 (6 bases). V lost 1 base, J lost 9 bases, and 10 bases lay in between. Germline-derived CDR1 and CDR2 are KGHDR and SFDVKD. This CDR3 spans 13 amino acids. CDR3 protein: CATSDLLRETQYF. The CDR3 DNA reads TGTGCCACCAGTGATTTACTACGGGAGACGCAGTATTTT.

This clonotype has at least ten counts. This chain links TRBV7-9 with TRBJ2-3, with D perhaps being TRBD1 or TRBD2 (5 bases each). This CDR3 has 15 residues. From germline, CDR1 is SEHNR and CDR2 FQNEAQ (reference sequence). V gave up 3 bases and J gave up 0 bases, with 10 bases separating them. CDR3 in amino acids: CASSFPGPSTDTQYF. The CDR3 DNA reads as TGTGCCAGCAGCTTTCCGGGACCTAGCACAGATACGCAGTATTTT.

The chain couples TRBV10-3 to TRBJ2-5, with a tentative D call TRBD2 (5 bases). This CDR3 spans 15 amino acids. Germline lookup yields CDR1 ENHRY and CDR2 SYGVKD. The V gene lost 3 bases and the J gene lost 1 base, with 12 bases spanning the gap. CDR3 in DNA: TGTGCCATCAGTGAATATAGAGCGGTCCAAGAGACCCAGTACTTC. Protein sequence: CAISEYRAVQETQYF.

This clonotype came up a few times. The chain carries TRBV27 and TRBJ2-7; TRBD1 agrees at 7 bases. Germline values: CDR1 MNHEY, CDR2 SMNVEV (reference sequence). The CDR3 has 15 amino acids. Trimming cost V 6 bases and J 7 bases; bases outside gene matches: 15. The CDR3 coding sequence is TGTGCCAGCAGGCCCGGGACAGCAGGGTCGCGGGAGCAGTACTTC. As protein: CASRPGTAGSREQYF.

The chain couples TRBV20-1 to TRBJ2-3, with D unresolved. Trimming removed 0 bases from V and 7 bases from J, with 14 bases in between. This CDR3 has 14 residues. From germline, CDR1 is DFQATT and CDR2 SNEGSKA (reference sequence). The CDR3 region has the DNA TGCAGTGCTAGAGATCCGGGCCAGGATAATACGCAGTATTTT. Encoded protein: CSARDPGQDNTQYF.

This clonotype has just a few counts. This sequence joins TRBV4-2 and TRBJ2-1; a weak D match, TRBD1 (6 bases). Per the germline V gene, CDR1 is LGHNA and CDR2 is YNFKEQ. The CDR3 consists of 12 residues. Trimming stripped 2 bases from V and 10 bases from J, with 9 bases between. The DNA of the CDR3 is TGTGCCAGCAGCCAACCCGGGACAGAGCAGTTCTTC. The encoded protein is CASSQPGTEQFF.

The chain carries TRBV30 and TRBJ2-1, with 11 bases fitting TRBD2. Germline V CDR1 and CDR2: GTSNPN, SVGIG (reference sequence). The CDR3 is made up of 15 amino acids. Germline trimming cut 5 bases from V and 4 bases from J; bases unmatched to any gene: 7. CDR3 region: CAWETGTSGYNEQFF. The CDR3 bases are TGTGCCTGGGAAACCGGGACTAGCGGTTACAATGAGCAGTTCTTC.

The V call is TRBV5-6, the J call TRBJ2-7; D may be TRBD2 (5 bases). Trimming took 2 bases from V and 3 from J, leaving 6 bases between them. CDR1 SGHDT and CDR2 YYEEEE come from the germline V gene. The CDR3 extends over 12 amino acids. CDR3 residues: CASSLLDYEQYV. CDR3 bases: TGTGCCAGCAGCTTACTAGACTACGAGCAGTACGTC.

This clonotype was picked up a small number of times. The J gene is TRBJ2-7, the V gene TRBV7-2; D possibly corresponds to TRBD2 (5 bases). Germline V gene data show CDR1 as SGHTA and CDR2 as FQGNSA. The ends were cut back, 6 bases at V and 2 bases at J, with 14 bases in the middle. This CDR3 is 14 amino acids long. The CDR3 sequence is CASRRRRITYEQYF. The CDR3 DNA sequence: TGTGCCAGCAGGAGGAGGAGGATAACCTACGAGCAGTACTTC.

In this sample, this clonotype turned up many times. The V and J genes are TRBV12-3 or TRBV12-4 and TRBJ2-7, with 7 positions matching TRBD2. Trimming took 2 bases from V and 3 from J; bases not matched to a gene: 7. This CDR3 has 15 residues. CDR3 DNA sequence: TGTGCCAGCAGTTTAAGGCTAGCGGTTAACTACGAGCAGTACGTC. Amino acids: CASSLRLAVNYEQYV.

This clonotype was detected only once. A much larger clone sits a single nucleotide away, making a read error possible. Here the CDR3 reads CASSPGTALNSPPHF. The DNA for the CDR3 is TGTGCCAGCAGCCCAGGGACAGCACTGAATTCACCCCCCCACTTT. The chain uses TRBV7-2 and TRBJ1-6; 7 nucleotides align to TRBD1. This CDR3 region has 15 residues. Germline V gene lookup returns CDR1 SGHTA and CDR2 FQGNSA.